The rows below give T cell receptor beta chains drawn from one sample of a study of blood T cells in healthy people across ages. TCRdb called the 5' RACE reads again in MiXCR, with one record for every CDR3 protein. In the table there are about 930,000 distinct CDR3 sequences, 25% to 30% of which are singletons. This sample also belongs to another study, concerning T cells of mothers and their children.

Sample: blood. The receptors shown here come from a woman in her forties in good health. CDR3s include the opening cysteine and the closing phenylalanine or tryptophan. A D gene is named only where the DNA matches it firmly. Clone size is stated in some rows and not others, as once, few, many or a class when expanded.

TRBV29-1,NA,many,TRBJ1-2,CSVDLGTGGGYTF,TGCAGCGTTGATCTGGGTACGGGAGGTGGCTACACCTTC
TRBV11-2,TRBD2,many,TRBJ2-1,CASSLDLTSGAYNEQFF,TGTGCCAGCAGCTTAGATCTAACTAGCGGGGCCTACAATGAGCAGTTCTTC
TRBV9,NA,NA,TRBJ2-1,CASSSSRGEISNEQFF,TGTGCCAGCAGCTCTTCCAGGGGGGAAATCTCGAATGAGCAGTTCTTC
TRBV21-1,NA,NA,TRBJ2-1,CASSKVVAGGPSNEQFF,TGTGCCAGCAGCAAAGTAGTAGCGGGGGGGCCGTCCAATGAGCAGTTCTTC
TRBV10-3,TRBD2,few,TRBJ2-5,CAISTSGQETQYF,TGTGCCATCAGTACTAGCGGTCAAGAGACCCAGTACTTC
TRBV14,NA,many,TRBJ2-7,CASSLAMASYEQYF,TGTGCCAGCAGCCTCGCAATGGCCTCCTACGAGCAGTACTTC
TRBV12-3/TRBV12-4,TRBD2,many,TRBJ2-7,CASTTRLAFTYEQYF,TGTGCCAGCACCACCCGACTAGCGTTCACCTACGAGCAGTACTTC
TRBV5-5,TRBD2,NA,TRBJ2-1,CASSGGGFANNEQFF,TGTGCCAGCAGCGGGGGGGGGTTCGCGAACAATGAGCAGTTCTTC
TRBV20-1,TRBD1,few,TRBJ2-7,CSAREVEGASYNEQYF,TGCAGTGCTAGAGAGGTTGAGGGGGCTTCCTACAATGAGCAGTACTTC
TRBV28,NA,NA,TRBJ2-2,CASSLLGRSTGELFF,TGTGCCAGCAGTTTATTGGGGAGGAGCACCGGGGAGCTGTTTTTT
TRBV4-3,TRBD2,NA,TRBJ2-1,CASSQVSGGRAYNEQFF,TGCGCCAGCAGCCAAGTCTCGGGGGGGAGGGCCTACAATGAGCAGTTCTTC
TRBV20-1,TRBD2,few,TRBJ2-3,CSARETSGRFGSTDTQYF,TGCAGTGCTAGAGAAACTAGCGGGAGATTTGGGAGCACAGATACGCAGTATTTT
TRBV20-1,TRBD1,NA,TRBJ1-2,CSARVEQGDHYGYTF,TGCAGTGCTAGAGTTGAACAGGGGGATCACTATGGCTACACCTTC
TRBV7-2,NA,few,TRBJ2-3,CTSSSVTITGTQYF,TGTACCAGCAGCTCGGTGACTATCACAGGTACGCAGTATTTT
TRBV20-1,NA,few,TRBJ1-5,CSARQGGAGLRNQPQHF,TGCAGTGCTAGACAGGGTGGCGCGGGATTGAGAAATCAGCCCCAGCATTTT
TRBV9,NA,NA,TRBJ2-1,CASSHQTVPSSYNEQFF,TGTGCCAGCAGCCACCAAACAGTCCCTAGCTCCTACAATGAGCAGTTCTTC
TRBV2,NA,few,TRBJ2-7,CASSESGQPYEQYF,TGTGCCAGCAGTGAGTCGGGCCAGCCCTACGAGCAGTACTTC
TRBV4-1,NA,NA,TRBJ1-5,CASRRGWDGENNQPQHF,TGCGCCAGCAGGAGGGGATGGGACGGCGAGAACAATCAGCCCCAGCATTTT
TRBV20-1,NA,NA,TRBJ2-1,CSARSAEGPAYNEQFF,TGCAGTGCTAGGTCTGCGGAGGGCCCGGCGTACAATGAGCAGTTCTTC
TRBV11-3,NA,once,TRBJ2-3,CASSLGGLSVGTNTDTQYF,TGTGCCAGCAGCTTAGGCGGTTTATCGGTGGGGACGAACACAGATACGCAGTATTTT
TRBV28,NA,many,TRBJ2-7,CASSYPNSYEQYF,TGTGCCAGCAGTTACCCCAACTCCTACGAGCAGTACTTC
TRBV4-1,NA,many,TRBJ2-3,CASSQDSGGRGSTDTQYF,TGCGCCAGCAGCCAAGATAGTGGCGGACGGGGGAGCACAGATACGCAGTATTTT
TRBV28,NA,NA,TRBJ2-1,CASSSSLQGAIYNEQFF,NA
TRBV6-5,TRBD1,NA,TRBJ1-1,CASKGTGRWSEAFF,TGTGCCAGCAAGGGGACAGGGAGGTGGTCTGAAGCTTTCTTT
TRBV5-5,NA,NA,TRBJ1-5,CASSFSGENQPQHF,TGTGCCAGCAGCTTTTCTGGGGAGAATCAGCCCCAGCATTTT
TRBV6-5,NA,many,TRBJ2-5,CASKGVGETQYF,TGTGCCAGCAAAGGGGTGGGGGAGACCCAGTACTTC
TRBV4-1,NA,few,TRBJ2-1,CAGSLKGRGRAVLGSSYNEQFF,TGCGCCGGCAGCTTAAAGGGGAGGGGGCGCGCGGTCCTAGGGAGCTCCTACAATGAGCAGTTCTTC
TRBV18,NA,NA,TRBJ1-1,CASSPDGIMNTEAFF,TGTGCCAGCTCCCCAGACGGGATTATGAACACTGAAGCTTTCTTT
TRBV3-1,TRBD2,few,TRBJ2-1,CASSQLAGGRHNEQFF,TGTGCCAGCAGCCAACTAGCGGGGGGCCGTCACAATGAGCAGTTCTTC
TRBV29-1,TRBD1,many,TRBJ2-6,CSVAGTGPSGANVLTF,TGCAGCGTTGCCGGGACAGGTCCCTCTGGGGCCAACGTCCTGACTTTC
TRBV5-4,NA,few,TRBJ1-1,CASSKDGPNTEAFF,TGTGCCAGCAGCAAGGACGGACCAAACACTGAAGCTTTCTTT
TRBV5-1,NA,NA,TRBJ1-5,CAGSLYVNQPQHF,TGCGCCGGCAGCTTGTACGTCAATCAGCCCCAGCATTTT
TRBV27,TRBD1,NA,TRBJ1-1,CASSPRQGSMNTEAFF,TGTGCCAGCAGTCCCCGACAGGGATCAATGAACACTGAAGCTTTCTTT
TRBV30,NA,few,TRBJ2-1,CAWTDGTLSLSYNEQFF,TGTGCCTGGACTGACGGGACACTATCCCTTTCCTACAATGAGCAGTTCTTC
TRBV9,TRBD1,NA,TRBJ1-1,CASSVEGQGYTEAFF,TGTGCCAGCAGCGTAGAGGGACAGGGGTACACTGAAGCTTTCTTT
TRBV6-6,NA,NA,TRBJ1-1,CASSQTAGTEAFF,TGTGCCAGCAGCCAAACAGCGGGCACTGAAGCTTTCTTT
TRBV9,NA,few,TRBJ2-2,CASSVGGTTGELFF,TGTGCCAGCAGCGTAGGAGGGACCACCGGGGAGCTGTTTTTT
TRBV20-1,NA,many,TRBJ2-7,CSAPDSRVAYEQYF,TGCAGTGCTCCCGACTCCCGGGTCGCCTACGAGCAGTACTTC
TRBV7-9,NA,NA,TRBJ1-1,CASSLQGNEAFF,TGTGCCAGCAGCTTACAGGGAAATGAAGCTTTCTTT
TRBV20-1,TRBD1,few,TRBJ1-5,CSARGTVDQPQHF,TGCAGTGCTCGAGGGACAGTAGATCAGCCCCAGCATTTT
TRBV28,NA,NA,TRBJ2-5,CASRKQGIETQYF,TGTGCCAGCCGAAAACAGGGAATAGAGACCCAGTACTTC
TRBV12-3/TRBV12-4,NA,NA,TRBJ1-1,CASSTGREAFF,TGTGCCAGCAGCACCGGACGCGAAGCTTTCTTT
TRBV2,NA,few,TRBJ1-2,CASSDIRTGGYTF,TGTGCCAGCAGTGATATCCGTACCGGTGGCTACACCTTC
TRBV14,TRBD2,many,TRBJ2-7,CASSLGLGSPYEQYF,TGTGCCAGCAGCCTCGGACTAGGGAGCCCCTACGAGCAGTACTTC
TRBV6-5,NA,NA,TRBJ1-6,CASNRVVGSPLHF,TGTGCCAGCAATCGGGTAGTCGGGTCACCCCTCCACTTT
TRBV12-3/TRBV12-4,TRBD1,NA,TRBJ2-1,CASSLEQGAYYNEQFF,TGTGCCAGCAGTTTAGAGCAGGGGGCCTACTACAATGAGCAGTTCTTC
TRBV12-3/TRBV12-4,NA,many,TRBJ2-5,CASSLIETQYF,TGTGCCAGCAGTTTAATAGAGACCCAGTACTTC
TRBV12-3/TRBV12-4,TRBD1,NA,TRBJ1-1,CASSRSTGYTEAFF,TGTGCCAGCAGCCGATCGACAGGGTACACTGAAGCTTTCTTT
TRBV12-3/TRBV12-4,NA,NA,TRBJ2-4,CASSLRSDSVVFKNIQYF,TGTGCCAGCAGTTTAAGGTCGGACAGCGTCGTTTTCAAAAACATTCAGTACTTC